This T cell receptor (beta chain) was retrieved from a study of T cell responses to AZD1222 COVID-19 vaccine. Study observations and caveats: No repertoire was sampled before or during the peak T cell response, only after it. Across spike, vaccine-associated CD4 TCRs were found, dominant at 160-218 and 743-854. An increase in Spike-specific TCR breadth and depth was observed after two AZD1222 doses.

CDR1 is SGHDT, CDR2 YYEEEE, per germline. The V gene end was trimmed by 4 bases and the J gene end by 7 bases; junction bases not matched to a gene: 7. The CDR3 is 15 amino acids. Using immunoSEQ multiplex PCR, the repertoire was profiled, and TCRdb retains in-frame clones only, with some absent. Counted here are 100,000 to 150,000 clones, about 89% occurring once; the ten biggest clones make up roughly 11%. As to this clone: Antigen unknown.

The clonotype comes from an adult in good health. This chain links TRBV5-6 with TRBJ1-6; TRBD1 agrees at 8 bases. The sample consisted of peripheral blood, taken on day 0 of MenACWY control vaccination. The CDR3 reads CASSTGQGHNSPLHF. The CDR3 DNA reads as TGTGCCAGCAGCACCGGACAGGGCCACAATTCACCCCTCCACTTT.